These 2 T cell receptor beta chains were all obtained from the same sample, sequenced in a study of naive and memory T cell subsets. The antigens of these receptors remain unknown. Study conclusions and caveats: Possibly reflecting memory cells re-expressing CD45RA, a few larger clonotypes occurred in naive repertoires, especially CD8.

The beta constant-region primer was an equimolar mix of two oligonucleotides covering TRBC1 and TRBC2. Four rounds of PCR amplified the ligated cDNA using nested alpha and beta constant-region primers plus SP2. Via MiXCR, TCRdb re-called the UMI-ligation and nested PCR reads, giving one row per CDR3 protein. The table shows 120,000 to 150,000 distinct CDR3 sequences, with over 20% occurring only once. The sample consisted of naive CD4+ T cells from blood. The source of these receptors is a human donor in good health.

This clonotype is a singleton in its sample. CDR3 nucleotide sequence: TGTGCCAGCTGGGCGGGAAGCTCCTACGAGCAGTACTTC. This translates into CASWAGSSYEQYF. The chain is built from TRBV28 and TRBJ2-7; weak D call: TRBD2 (6 bases). This CDR3 is built from 13 residues. Germline values: CDR1 MDHEN, CDR2 SYDVKM. V was trimmed by 8 bases and J by 0 bases, leaving 11 bases between them.

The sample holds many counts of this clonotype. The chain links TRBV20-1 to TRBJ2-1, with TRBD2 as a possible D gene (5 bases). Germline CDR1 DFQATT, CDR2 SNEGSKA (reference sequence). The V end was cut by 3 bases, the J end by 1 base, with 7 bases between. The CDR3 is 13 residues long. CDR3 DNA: TGCAGTGCTAGGCCGGGGTCCTACAATGAGCAGTTCTTC. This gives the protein CSARPGSYNEQFF.